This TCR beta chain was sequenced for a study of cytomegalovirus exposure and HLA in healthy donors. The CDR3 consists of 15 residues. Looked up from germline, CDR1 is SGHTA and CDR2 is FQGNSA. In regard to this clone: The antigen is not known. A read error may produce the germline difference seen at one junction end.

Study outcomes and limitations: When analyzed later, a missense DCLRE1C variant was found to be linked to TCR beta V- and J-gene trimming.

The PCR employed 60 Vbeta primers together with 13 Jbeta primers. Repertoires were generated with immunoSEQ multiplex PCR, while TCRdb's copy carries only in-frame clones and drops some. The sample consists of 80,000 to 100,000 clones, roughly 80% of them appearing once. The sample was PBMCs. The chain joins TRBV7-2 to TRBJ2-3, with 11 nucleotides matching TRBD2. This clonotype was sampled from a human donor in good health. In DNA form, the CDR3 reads TGTGCCAGCACCTTAGCGGGAGGGGGCACAGATACGCAGTATTTT. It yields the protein CASTLAGGGTDTQYF.